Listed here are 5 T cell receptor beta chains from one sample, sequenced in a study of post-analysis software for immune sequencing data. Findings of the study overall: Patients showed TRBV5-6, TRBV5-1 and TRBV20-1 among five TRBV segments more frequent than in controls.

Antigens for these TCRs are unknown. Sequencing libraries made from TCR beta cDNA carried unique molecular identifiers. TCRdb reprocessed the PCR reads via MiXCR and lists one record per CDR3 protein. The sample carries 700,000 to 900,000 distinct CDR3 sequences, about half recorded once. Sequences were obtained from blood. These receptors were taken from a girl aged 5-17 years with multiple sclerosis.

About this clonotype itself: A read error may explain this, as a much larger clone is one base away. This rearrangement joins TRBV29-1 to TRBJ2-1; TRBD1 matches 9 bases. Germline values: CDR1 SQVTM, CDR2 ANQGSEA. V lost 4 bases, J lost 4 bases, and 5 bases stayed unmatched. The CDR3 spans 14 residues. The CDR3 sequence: CSVGGTGLYNEQFF. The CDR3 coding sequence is TGCAGCGTTGGTGGGACAGGGCTTTACAATGAGCAGTTCTTC.

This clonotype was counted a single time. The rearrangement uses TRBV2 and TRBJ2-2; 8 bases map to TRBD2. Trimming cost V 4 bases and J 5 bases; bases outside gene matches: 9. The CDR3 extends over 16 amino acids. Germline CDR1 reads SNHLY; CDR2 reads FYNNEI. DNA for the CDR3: TGTGCCAGCAGTGGTGAGGTAGCGGGGAGAACCGGGGAGCTGTTTTTT. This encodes CASSGEVAGRTGELFF.

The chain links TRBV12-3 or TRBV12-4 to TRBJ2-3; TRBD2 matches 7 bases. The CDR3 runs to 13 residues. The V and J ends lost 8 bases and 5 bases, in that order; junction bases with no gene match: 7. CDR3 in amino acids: CASFRREGDTQYF. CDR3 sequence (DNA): TGTGCCAGCTTCCGCAGGGAGGGAGATACGCAGTATTTT.

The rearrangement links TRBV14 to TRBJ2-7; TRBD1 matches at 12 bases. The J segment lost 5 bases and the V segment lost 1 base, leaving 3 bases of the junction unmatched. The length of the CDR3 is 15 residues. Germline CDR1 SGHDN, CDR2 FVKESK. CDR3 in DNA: TGTGCCAGCAGCCAAGGGGACAGGGGGCAGGACGAGCAGTACTTC. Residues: CASSQGDRGQDEQYF. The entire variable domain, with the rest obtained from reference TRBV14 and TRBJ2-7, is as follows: EAGVTQFPSHSVIEKGQTVTLRCDPISGHDNLYWYRRVMGKEIKFLLHFVKESKQDESGMPNNRFLAERTGGTYSTLKVQPAELEDSGVYFCASSQGDRGQDEQYFGPGTRLTVT.

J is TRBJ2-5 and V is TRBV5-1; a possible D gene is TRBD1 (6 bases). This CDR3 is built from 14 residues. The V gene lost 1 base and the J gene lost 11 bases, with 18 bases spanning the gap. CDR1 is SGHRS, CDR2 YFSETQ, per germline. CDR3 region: CASSLRLGADEQYF. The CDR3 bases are TGCGCCAGCAGCTTGCGTCTGGGGGCTGATGAGCAGTACTTC.